This TCR beta chain was observed in a study of T cells of healthy individuals. The V and J ends lost 5 bases and 8 bases respectively, with 15 bases between them. Germline CDR1 reads SEHNR; CDR2 reads FQNEAQ (reference sequence). The CDR3 totals 13 residues. Each CDR3 protein gets one entry after TCRdb re-called the 5' RACE reads with MiXCR. This table holds 95,000 to 100,000 distinct CDR3 sequences, around 17% found once. This TCR was sampled from a human donor in good health. The chain is built from TRBV7-9 and TRBJ1-2; no definite D call. CDR3 amino acids: CASSTNRPGGYTF. The DNA for the CDR3 is TGTGCCAGCAGCACCAATCGGCCGGGAGGCTACACCTTC.